The clone carrying this TCR beta chain was found a few times. Its specificity is not known. CDR1 SEHNR and CDR2 FQNEAQ come from the germline V gene (reference sequence). The CDR3 consists of 16 residues. Germline trimming cut 5 bases from V and 1 base from J; bases unmatched to any gene: 5. TCRdb re-derived calls from the RACE reads in MiXCR, one entry per CDR3 protein. The sample consists of about 99,000 distinct CDR3 sequences, around 12% of them appearing once. The record originates from a study of human T cells and chemical hapten exposure. Study summary: A 2 cm by 2 cm inner upper arm patch received 2% DPC for sensitization.

Study findings and constraints: Among expanded TCRs, significantly more large CDR3 similarity clusters formed than among controls. Among TCRs, those above 1 in 1000 frequency were unaffected by DPC sensitization.

The time point: patch test 1, 2 weeks after DPC sensitization. Treatment in this sample: therapeutic diphenylcyclopropenone sensitization with weekly scalp DPC. This sequence joins TRBV7-9 and TRBJ2-1; 10 bases are a match to TRBD1. The material sequenced was whole blood, taken in connection with sensitization to the hapten diphenylcyclopropenone (DPC). The clonotype originates from a woman between 35 and 50 years old with alopecia areata. Some clones in this sample may be carry-over from other donors' samples. The CDR3 loop is CASSTGQGESYNEQFF. The DNA of the CDR3 is TGTGCCAGCAGCACCGGACAGGGGGAGTCCTACAATGAGCAGTTCTTC. Together with reference TRBV7-9 and TRBJ2-1, the CDR3 gives the full variable domain: DTGVSQNPRHKITKRGQNVTFRCDPISEHNRLYWYRQTLGQGPEFLTYFQNEAQLEKSRLLSDRFSAERPKGSFSTLEIQRTEQGDSAMYLCASSTGQGESYNEQFFGPGTRLTVL.